The subject of this entry is one TCR beta chain. Its specificity is unknown. It was with 60 Vbeta and 13 Jbeta primers that the PCR ran. Assay used: immunoSEQ multiplex PCR; TCRdb lists only in-frame clones, some missing. Of approximately 190,000 clones in the sample, approximately 80% were seen once. The data were obtained in a study of cytomegalovirus exposure and HLA in healthy donors. Points from the study as a whole: At a 0.05 false discovery rate, a later analysis found 18,000 or so TCR beta sequences to be associated with HLA alleles.

V lost 4 bases to trimming and J lost 0 bases; unmatched junction nucleotides: 4. CDR3 length: 15 residues. The germline V gene has CDR1 SGHNT and CDR2 YYREEE (reference sequence). Sequenced material: PBMCs. This chain uses TRBV5-4 with TRBJ2-7; TRBD2 aligns across 10 bases. This sequence originates from a woman in her twenties or thirties in good health and CMV-seropositive. The CDR3 coding sequence is TGTGCCAGCAGCCTCAGCGGGGGGGCCTCCTACGAGCAGTACTTC. Its translation: CASSLSGGASYEQYF.